Each of the 26 T cell receptor beta chains below was sequenced from the same sample in a study of T cell clonality in common variable immunodeficiency. Data came from immunoSEQ multiplex PCR; TCRdb stores just in-frame clones and leaves some out. Recorded here are 35,000 to 50,000 clones, none singletons. Sequencing was done on a sample of peripheral blood mononuclear cells. The receptors were gathered from a person aged 18 to 75 in good health.

This clone was seen many times. Coverage ceases 3 residues before the CDR3 finishes, and the germline J gene fills in the end. The V and J genes are TRBV4-2 and TRBJ2-3; 13 nucleotides agree with TRBD2. The CDR3 is 19 residues long. Germline values: CDR1 LGHNA, CDR2 YNFKEQ. The DNA read from the CDR3 is TGTGCCAGCAGCCAAGGACTAGCGGGGGGCGGAGCCCTTGGGGAGACG. Amino acid sequence: CASSQGLAGGGALGET. The whole CDR3 region reads CASSQGLAGGGALGETQYF.

This clone was observed many times. From the germline J gene comes the end of the CDR3, since the read stops 3 residues before it. The rearrangement joins TRBV19 to TRBJ1-1; TRBD1 aligns across 9 bases. The germline CDR1 and CDR2 sequences are LNHDA and SQIVND (reference sequence). The CDR3 covers 14 residues. V shed 3 bases and J 6 bases; nucleotides not matched to a gene: 5. This chain's CDR3 is CASSMNRGLSEAFF. CDR3 DNA (partial): TGTGCCAGTAGTATGAACAGGGGGCTATCTGAA.

Ten or more counts support this clone. The CDR3 end falls 3 residues outside the read, so it is completed with the germline J gene. The chain joins TRBV7-2 to TRBJ1-2; D possibly corresponds to TRBD1 (5 bases). Deletions cut 1 base from V and 5 bases from J, with 11 bases between. This CDR3 spans 14 amino acids. Germline CDR1 is SGHTA and CDR2 is FQGNSA. The covered CDR3 bases are TGTGCCAGCAGCTTAGAACACAGGAGTTATGGC. It codes for CASSLEHRSYG. The complete CDR3 reads CASSLEHRSYGYTF.

This clone was counted many times. The read ends 3 residues early relative to the CDR3; the germline J gene fills the gap. V gene TRBV5-8 combines with J gene TRBJ1-2; no reliable D call. CDR3 length: 13 residues. CDR1 is SGHTS and CDR2 is YDEGEE in the germline V gene. V lost 4 bases, J lost 5 bases, and 12 bases lay in between. The CDR3: CASSKAQEYGYTF. CDR3 DNA (partial): TGTGCCAGCAGCAAGGCCCAGGAATATGGC.

The sample holds many counts of this clone. Partial CDR3 DNA: TGTGGAGGGGAAGCGGATACG. Residues: CGGEADT. The CDR3 as a whole reads CGGEADTQYF. This chain links TRBV2 with TRBJ2-3; D may match TRBD1 or TRBD2 (5 bases each). The read ends 3 residues before the CDR3 terminus; that terminus is restored from the germline J gene. CDR1 SNHLY and CDR2 FYNNEI come from the germline V gene. CDR3 length: 10 residues. Combining the CDR3 with reference TRBV2 and TRBJ2-3 gives the whole variable domain EPEVTQTPSHQVTQMGQEVILRCVPISNHLYFYWYRQILGQKVEFLVSFYNNEISEKSEIFDDQFSVERPDGSNFTLKIRSTKLEDSAMYFCGGEADTQYFGPGTRLTVL.

A remark on this clone: The read is 3 residues too short to cover the CDR3 end, so that end is filled in from the germline J gene. The sample contains more than one DNA sequence encoding this CDR3. The V and J genes are TRBV7-9 and TRBJ1-1, with D tentatively TRBD1 (5 bases). This CDR3 is built from 14 residues. CDR1 SEHNR and CDR2 FQNEAQ come from the germline V gene (reference sequence). CDR3 bases read: TGTGCCAGCAGCTTAGTCTTCGGAGGGGATGAG. As protein: CASSLVFGGDE. The full CDR3 reads CASSLVFGGDEAFF.

At least ten counts were recorded for this clone. The read ends 3 residues early relative to the CDR3; the germline J gene fills the gap. The chain has TRBV20-1 and TRBJ2-5, with 7 bases matching TRBD1. The ends lost 0 bases at V and 3 bases at J; junction bases unmatched: 7. Germline V gives CDR1 DFQATT, CDR2 SNEGSKA (reference sequence). The CDR3 is 15 amino acids. This CDR3 is CSARDWGTEEETQYF. The CDR3 bases that were read are TGCAGTGCTAGAGATTGGGGGACAGAAGAAGAGACC.

This clone was picked up many times. The read ends 3 residues before the CDR3 terminus; that terminus is restored from the germline J gene. The gene calls are TRBV19 and TRBJ1-2; D remains ambiguous. V was clipped by 3 bases and J by 4 bases, with 12 bases between them. Germline V gives CDR1 LNHDA, CDR2 SQIVND (reference sequence). The CDR3 extends over 14 amino acids. This CDR3 reads CASSILDSPYGYTF. Partial CDR3 DNA: TGTGCCAGTAGTATCTTGGACTCGCCCTATGGC.

Notes on this clone: The read ends 3 residues shy of where the CDR3 ends; the end is completed using the germline J gene. The V call is TRBV20-1, the J call TRBJ1-1, with D perhaps matching TRBD1 (6 bases). Trimming removed 3 bases from V and 6 bases from J, with 14 bases in between. Looked up from germline, CDR1 is DFQATT and CDR2 is SNEGSKA (reference sequence). This CDR3 region has 13 residues. Partial CDR3 DNA: TGCAGTGCTAGCGGGGGGCCGGGCGCTGAA. Its protein product is CSASGGPGAE. The CDR3 reads in full as CSASGGPGAEAFF.

This clone was observed at least ten times. From the germline J gene comes the end of the CDR3, since the read stops 3 residues before it. The chain carries TRBV5-1 and TRBJ2-3, with 7 bases aligning to TRBD1. In germline, CDR1 is SGHRS, CDR2 YFSETQ. V shed 0 bases, J shed 4 bases, and the junction held 8 bases outside the gene matches. The CDR3 is 16 residues long. The CDR3 region is CASSLEEQGRPDTQYF. The CDR3 bases that were read are TGCGCCAGCAGCTTGGAGGAACAGGGGCGCCCAGATACG.

This clone was found many times. Read coverage stops 3 residues before the CDR3 terminus; the germline J gene supplies the remainder. The rearrangement links TRBV19 to TRBJ1-1; D perhaps matches TRBD1 (6 bases). Trimming left V 5 bases short and J 1 base short, with 11 bases between. This CDR3 contains 14 residues. Germline lookup yields CDR1 LNHDA and CDR2 SQIVND (reference sequence). The CDR3 bases that were read are TGTGCCAGTAGTTTCAGGGGTGGGAACACTGAA. Its translation: CASSFRGGNTE. The whole CDR3 protein is CASSFRGGNTEAFF.

This clone was observed at least ten times. The CDR3 goes on 3 residues after the read ends, and that part is filled in from the germline J gene. This sequence joins TRBV20-1 and TRBJ2-7, with unresolved D. Germline loops: CDR1 DFQATT, CDR2 SNEGSKA (reference sequence). This CDR3 has 14 amino acids. Trimming shortened V by 6 bases and J by 0 bases, and 15 bases separated the two germline ends. The covered CDR3 bases are TGCAGTGCAATTCCACTTTTGAGCTCCTACGAG. Amino acid sequence: CSAIPLLSSYE. The complete CDR3 sequence is CSAIPLLSSYEQYF.

There are many counts of this clone. The read comes to an end 3 residues before the CDR3 does, leaving the germline J gene to fill in the end. The chain couples TRBV7-2 to TRBJ2-3, with D perhaps matching TRBD2 (7 bases). Germline assignment: CDR1 SGHTA and CDR2 FQGNSA. The V and J ends lost 1 base and 5 bases respectively, with 13 bases between them. The CDR3 runs 15 residues. CDR3 amino acids: CASSLVGGGIDTQYF. The covered CDR3 bases are TGTGCCAGCAGCTTAGTGGGGGGGGGCATAGATACG.

There are many counts of this clone. The sequence runs out 3 residues before the end of the CDR3; the remainder is reconstructed from the germline J gene. The same CDR3 also results from other DNA sequences found in this sample. The chain links TRBV20-1 to TRBJ1-1; 12 bases match TRBD1. The CDR3 is 16 residues long. Germline V gene sequence: CDR1 DFQATT, CDR2 SNEGSKA (reference sequence). V shed 3 bases, J shed 0 bases, and the junction held 5 bases outside the gene matches. This CDR3 reads CSASAGQGALNTEAFF. Partial CDR3 DNA: TGCAGTGCTAGTGCGGGACAGGGGGCTTTGAACACTGAA.

This clone was seen many times. Coverage ceases 3 residues before the CDR3 finishes, and the germline J gene fills in the end. The V and J genes are TRBV5-1 and TRBJ1-5; TRBD1 might be the D (6 bases). The CDR3 consists of 14 residues. The V end lost 4 bases, the J end lost 2 bases, and 10 bases lay between the germline ends. CDR1 SGHRS and CDR2 YFSETQ come from the germline V gene. CDR3 amino acids: CASSPSGGNQPQHF. CDR3 DNA (partial): TGCGCCAGCAGCCCGTCAGGGGGCAATCAGCCC.

This clone was counted many times. The CDR3 is cut off 3 residues early in the read; its end comes from the germline J gene. The chain joins TRBV19 to TRBJ1-6; 10 bases match TRBD1. The V gene end was trimmed by 3 bases and the J gene end by 7 bases; junction bases not matched to a gene: 6. CDR1 and CDR2 from the germline V gene are LNHDA and SQIVND (reference sequence). The CDR3 length is 16 residues. The CDR3 loop reads CASSIRDRGANSPLHF. The covered CDR3 bases are TGTGCCAGTAGTATCCGGGACAGGGGTGCCAATTCACCC. Full variable domain (outside the CDR3, taken from reference TRBV19 and TRBJ1-6): DGGITQSPKYLFRKEGQNVTLSCEQNLNHDAMYWYRQDPGQGLRLIYYSQIVNDFQKGDIAEGYSVSREKKESFPLTVTSAQKNPTAFYLCASSIRDRGANSPLHFGNGTRLTVT.

This clone was seen more than once but under ten times. The read finishes 3 residues shy of the CDR3 end, and the germline J gene is used to complete it. The chain joins TRBV5-6 to TRBJ2-3; D might be TRBD1 (6 bases). CDR1 and CDR2 (germline): SGHDT, YYEEEE. CDR3 size: 13 residues. The part of the CDR3 DNA that was read is TGTGCCAGCAGCGTTACAGGGCAAGAGACG. Amino acid sequence: CASSVTGQET. The CDR3 reads in full as CASSVTGQETQYF.

About this clone itself: The read halts 3 residues ahead of the CDR3 end, with the missing end drawn from the germline J gene. The rearrangement joins TRBV11-3 to TRBJ2-1; 7 positions match TRBD1. V gave up 5 bases and J gave up 5 bases; unmatched junction bases: 9. Germline-derived CDR1 and CDR2 are SGHNT and YENEEA. The CDR3 extends over 15 amino acids. The CDR3 DNA, read in part, is TGTGCCAGCAGCCCGCACAGGGGTAGTCACAATGAG. It encodes CASSPHRGSHNE. The entire CDR3 is CASSPHRGSHNEQFF.

In its sample, this clone was seen many times. The missing CDR3 end, 3 residues past where the read stops, is filled in from the germline J gene. V is TRBV5-5 and J is TRBJ1-1, with D uncertain. V gave up 2 bases and J gave up 1 base, with 9 bases separating them. CDR3 size: 14 residues. Germline-derived CDR1 and CDR2 are SGHKS and YYEKEE (reference sequence). CDR3 DNA, as far as it was read: TGTGCCAGCAGCTTTTCAGTGCCGAACACTGAA. Translating gives CASSFSVPNTE. The CDR3 in full is CASSFSVPNTEAFF.

This clone was seen at least ten times. The read falls 3 residues short of the CDR3 end, and the missing part is taken from the germline J gene. J is TRBJ2-6 and V is TRBV18, with D perhaps TRBD1 (5 bases). This CDR3 region has 17 residues. Germline V gene lookup returns CDR1 KGHSH and CDR2 LQKENI. V lost 4 bases, J lost 4 bases, and 17 bases lay in between. CDR3 sequence reads: CASSLGAANQGANVLTF. The sequenced CDR3 bases are TGTGCCAGCTCACTAGGGGCGGCCAATCAAGGGGCCAACGTC.

As concerns this clone: The CDR3 end falls 3 residues outside the read, so it is completed with the germline J gene. This rearrangement joins TRBV20-1 to TRBJ2-7; D call uncertain. Germline V lookup: CDR1 DFQATT, CDR2 SNEGSKA (reference sequence). Trimming cost V 0 bases and J 0 bases, with 12 bases left between them. This CDR3 has 15 amino acids. The CDR3 loop reads CSARDTIDSSYEQYF. CDR3 DNA (partial): TGCAGTGCTAGAGATACCATTGATAGCTCCTACGAG.

This clone was seen at least ten times. The read ends 3 residues before the CDR3 terminus; that terminus is restored from the germline J gene. The chain is built from TRBV12-3 or TRBV12-4 and TRBJ2-5; 11 nucleotides align to TRBD2. The CDR3 consists of 13 residues. The V gene end was trimmed by 6 bases and the J gene end by 5 bases; junction bases not matched to a gene: 2. Partial CDR3 DNA: TGTGCCAGCAGGACTAGCGGGGCGGAGACC. It codes for CASRTSGAET. The CDR3 reads in full as CASRTSGAETQYF.

This clone was counted at least ten times. This CDR3 is CASSVGGSGSMTQYF. The DNA read from the CDR3 is TGCGCCAGCAGCGTTGGGGGTAGCGGGAGTATGACC. The chain links TRBV5-1 to TRBJ2-5; TRBD2 matches 9 bases. The read halts 3 residues ahead of the CDR3 end, with the missing end drawn from the germline J gene. Germline V gives CDR1 SGHRS, CDR2 YFSETQ. After removal of 4 bases from V and 7 bases from J, the junction contained 11 bases not matched to a gene. This CDR3 contains 15 residues. Using reference TRBV5-1 and TRBJ2-5 for the parts outside the CDR3, the full variable domain is KAGVTQTPRYLIKTRGQQVTLSCSPISGHRSVSWYQQTPGQGLQFLFEYFSETQRNKGNFPGRFSGRQFSNSRSEMNVSTLELGDSALYLCASSVGGSGSMTQYFGPGTRLLVL.

Ten or more counts support this clone. The CDR3 is cut off 3 residues early in the read; its end comes from the germline J gene. V and J are TRBV19 and TRBJ2-1; 9 bases align to TRBD1. Trimming at V came to 6 bases and at J to 6 bases, leaving 9 bases not matched to a gene. CDR3 length: 15 residues. Germline CDR1 is LNHDA and CDR2 is SQIVND (reference sequence). CDR3 protein: CASSRRDRVSNEQFF. Partial CDR3 DNA: TGTGCCAGTAGCCGCCGGGACAGGGTAAGCAATGAG.

This clone was counted at least ten times. The read ends 3 residues early relative to the CDR3; the germline J gene fills the gap. The chain has TRBV30 and TRBJ1-6, with D tentatively TRBD1 (5 bases). Trimming stripped 0 bases from V and 9 bases from J, with 15 bases between. Germline V CDR1 and CDR2: GTSNPN, SVGIG (reference sequence). The CDR3 consists of 15 residues. The CDR3 here is CAWSVFRRVGSPLHF. The part of the CDR3 DNA that was read is TGTGCCTGGAGTGTTTTCCGCAGGGTGGGTTCACCC.

This clone occurred many times. The CDR3 goes on 3 residues after the read ends, and that part is filled in from the germline J gene. The chain uses TRBV30 and TRBJ2-7; 7 bases line up with TRBD2. The CDR3 is made up of 13 amino acids. Losses at the gene ends were 0 bases for V and 2 bases for J; bases not matched to a gene: 1. Germline assignment: CDR1 GTSNPN and CDR2 SVGIG (reference sequence). The part of the CDR3 DNA that was read is TGTGCCTGGAGTGTCGGGACTACCTACGAG. As protein: CAWSVGTTYE. The entire CDR3 protein reads CAWSVGTTYEQYF. The full variable domain, its missing parts supplied by reference TRBV30 and TRBJ2-7, is SQTIHQWPATLVQPVGSPLSLECTVEGTSNPNLYWYRQAAGRGLQLLFYSVGIGQISSEVPQNLSASRPQDRQFILSSKKLLLSDSGFYLCAWSVGTTYEQYFGPGTRLTVT.